Listed below are T cell receptor beta chains from one sample, sequenced in a study of blood T cell repertoires in COVID-19. Clones were sequenced by immunoSEQ multiplex PCR, and TCRdb holds only the in-frame ones, with some missing. The sample lists about 210,000 clones; more than 70% were seen once. The sample taken for sequencing was PBMCs or T cells enriched from blood (not recorded which). The receptors stem from a middle-aged woman with acute COVID-19. Each CDR3 is given with its conserved first and last residue.

V	J	CDR3
TRBV5-6	TRBJ1-1	CASSPDRRLSNTEAFF
TRBV7-2	TRBJ1-5	CASSSLQGASNQPQHF
TRBV18	TRBJ1-2	CASSPTTGQGNYGYTF
TRBV7-7	TRBJ2-2	CASSKTSTGELFF
TRBV6-5	TRBJ2-2	CASGQTGVKSGELFF
TRBV19	TRBJ1-1	CAGRRFHDWNTEAFF
TRBV5-5	TRBJ2-7	CASSLAGLSSYEQYF
TRBV19	TRBJ2-5	CASSIEASSGETQYF
TRBV24-1	TRBJ1-2	CATSDFATGDGYTF
TRBV30	TRBJ1-3	CAWSGGGTIYF
TRBV18	TRBJ1-4	CASSPPRGDEKLFF
TRBV30	TRBJ2-2	CAWTLWGLPGSGELFF
TRBV30	TRBJ1-2	CAWSGQTLYGYTF
TRBV4-1	TRBJ1-2	CASSQVGLGQGYTF
TRBV7-2	TRBJ2-1	CASSRRTGGFYNEQFF
TRBV21-1	TRBJ1-2	CASSKADRGGYTF
TRBV7-9	TRBJ1-5	CASSLVAGTGRSQPQHF